A single T cell receptor (beta chain) is shown here with its context. Its matching antigen is unknown. The J segment lost 0 bases and the V segment lost 2 bases, leaving 10 bases of the junction unmatched. CDR3 length: 18 amino acids. Germline assignment: CDR1 SGHAT and CDR2 FQDESV (reference sequence). MiXCR, applied by TCRdb to the 5' RACE reads, yields one record per CDR3 protein. In the table there are a few hundred thousand distinct CDR3 sequences, about 18% of which are singletons. The data are from a study of CD8 T cells in ankylosing spondylitis. Study observations and caveats: Among TCR beta sequences, a motif of eight highly homologous variants appeared characteristic of ankylosing spondylitis blood. Peripheral blood samples showed relatively rare disease-linked clones, and these clones were CD8+.

The rearrangement links TRBV11-1 to TRBJ2-1, with 7 bases identical to TRBD2. This sequence was found in a male donor with ankylosing spondylitis or in good health (not recorded which). The sequencing sample was made of blood, either unsorted or a sorted T cell fraction (not recorded which). This CDR3 is CASSLNPREASSYNEQFF. CDR3 DNA: TGTGCCAGCAGCTTAAATCCCCGGGAGGCAAGCTCCTACAATGAGCAGTTCTTC. Complete variable domain (other parts from reference TRBV11-1 and TRBJ2-1): EAEVAQSPRYKITEKSQAVAFWCDPISGHATLYWYRQILGQGPELLVQFQDESVVDDSQLPKDRFSAERLKGVDSTLKIQPAELGDSAMYLCASSLNPREASSYNEQFFGPGTRLTVL.